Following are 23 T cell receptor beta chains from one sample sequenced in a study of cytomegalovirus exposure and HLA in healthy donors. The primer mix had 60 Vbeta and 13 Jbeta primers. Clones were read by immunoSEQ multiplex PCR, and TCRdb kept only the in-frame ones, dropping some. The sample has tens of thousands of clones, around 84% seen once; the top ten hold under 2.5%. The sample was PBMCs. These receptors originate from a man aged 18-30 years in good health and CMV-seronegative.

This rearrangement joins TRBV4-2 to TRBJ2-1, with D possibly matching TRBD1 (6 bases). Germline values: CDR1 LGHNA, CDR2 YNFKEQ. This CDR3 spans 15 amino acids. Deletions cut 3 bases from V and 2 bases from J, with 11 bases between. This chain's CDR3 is CASSQGAQAYNEQFF. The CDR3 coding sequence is TGTGCCAGCAGCCAGGGGGCTCAGGCCTACAATGAGCAGTTCTTC.

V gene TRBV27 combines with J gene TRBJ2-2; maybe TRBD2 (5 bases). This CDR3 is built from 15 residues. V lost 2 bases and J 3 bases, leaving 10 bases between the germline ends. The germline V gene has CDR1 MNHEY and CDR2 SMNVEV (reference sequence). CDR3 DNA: TGTGCCAGCAGTTTAATGGACTTCGACACCGGGGAGCTGTTTTTT. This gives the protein CASSLMDFDTGELFF.

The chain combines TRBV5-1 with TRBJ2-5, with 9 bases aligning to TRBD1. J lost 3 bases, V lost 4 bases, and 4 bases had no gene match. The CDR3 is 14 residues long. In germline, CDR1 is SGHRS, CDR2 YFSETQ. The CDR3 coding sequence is TGCGCCAGCAGCGGCGACAGGGGGGAAGAGACCCAGTACTTC. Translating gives CASSGDRGEETQYF.

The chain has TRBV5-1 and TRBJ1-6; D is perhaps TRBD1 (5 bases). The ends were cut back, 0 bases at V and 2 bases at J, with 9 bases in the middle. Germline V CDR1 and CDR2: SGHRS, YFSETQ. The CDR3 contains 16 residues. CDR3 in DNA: TGCGCCAGCAGCTTGGTCCAGGGAACCTATAATTCACCCCTCCACTTT. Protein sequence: CASSLVQGTYNSPLHF.

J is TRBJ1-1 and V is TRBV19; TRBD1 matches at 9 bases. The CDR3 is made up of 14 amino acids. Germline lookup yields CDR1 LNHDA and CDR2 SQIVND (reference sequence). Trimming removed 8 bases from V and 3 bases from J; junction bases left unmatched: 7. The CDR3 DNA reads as TGTGCCAGTTTTATGGGACAGGGTGACACTGAAGCTTTCTTT. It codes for CASFMGQGDTEAFF.

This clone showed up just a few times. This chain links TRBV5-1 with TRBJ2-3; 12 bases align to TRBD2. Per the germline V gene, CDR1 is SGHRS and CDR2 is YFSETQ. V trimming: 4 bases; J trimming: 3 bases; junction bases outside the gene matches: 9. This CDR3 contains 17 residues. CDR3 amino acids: CASSGGLAGSRTDTQYF. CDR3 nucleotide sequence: TGCGCCAGCAGCGGCGGACTAGCGGGAAGCAGGACAGATACGCAGTATTTT.

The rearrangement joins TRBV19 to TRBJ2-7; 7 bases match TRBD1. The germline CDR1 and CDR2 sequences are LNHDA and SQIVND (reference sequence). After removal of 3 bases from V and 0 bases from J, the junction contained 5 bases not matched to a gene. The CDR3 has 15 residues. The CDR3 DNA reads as TGTGCCAGTAGTATCCGGGACAGTCCCTCCTACGAGCAGTACTTC. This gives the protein CASSIRDSPSYEQYF.

The CDR3, as DNA: TGCAGCGTTGAAGCCGGGACAGGGGGTGGCTACACCTTC. This gives the protein CSVEAGTGGGYTF. V is TRBV29-1 and J is TRBJ1-2, with 11 bases aligning to TRBD1. CDR3 length: 13 amino acids. Unmatched junction bases numbered 2, after V lost 1 base and J lost 7 bases. CDR1 and CDR2 from the germline V gene are SQVTM and ANQGSEA.

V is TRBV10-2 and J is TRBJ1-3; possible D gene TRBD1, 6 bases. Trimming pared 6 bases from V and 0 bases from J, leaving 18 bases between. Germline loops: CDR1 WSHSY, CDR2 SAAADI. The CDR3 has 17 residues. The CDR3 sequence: CASSEVQGRSSGNTIYF. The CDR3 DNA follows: TGCGCCAGCAGCGAAGTACAGGGCCGGAGCTCTGGAAACACCATATATTTT.

The CDR3 protein is CASSFRQGSAGGYTF. In DNA form, the CDR3 reads TGTGCCAGCAGCTTTAGACAGGGGTCCGCAGGCGGCTACACCTTC. The J gene is TRBJ1-2, the V gene TRBV27; TRBD1 matches 8 bases. Germline-derived CDR1 and CDR2 are MNHEY and SMNVEV (reference sequence). CDR3 size: 15 residues. V shed 6 bases, J shed 8 bases, and the junction held 14 bases outside the gene matches.

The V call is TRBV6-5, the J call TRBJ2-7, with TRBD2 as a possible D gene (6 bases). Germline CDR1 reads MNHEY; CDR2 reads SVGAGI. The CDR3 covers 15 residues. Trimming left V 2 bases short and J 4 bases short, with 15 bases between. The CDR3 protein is CASSYGAGRSYEQYF. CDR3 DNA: TGTGCCAGCAGTTACGGGGCAGGGAGGTCTTACGAGCAGTACTTC.

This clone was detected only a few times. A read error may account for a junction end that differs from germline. CDR3 DNA sequence: TGTGCCAGCAGTTTGGGATTCGGTGAAAAACTGTTTTTT. Translated, it gives CASSLGFGEKLFF. The chain has TRBV5-6 and TRBJ1-4; D not certain. Germline CDR1 and CDR2: SGHDT and YYEEEE. The CDR3 covers 13 residues.

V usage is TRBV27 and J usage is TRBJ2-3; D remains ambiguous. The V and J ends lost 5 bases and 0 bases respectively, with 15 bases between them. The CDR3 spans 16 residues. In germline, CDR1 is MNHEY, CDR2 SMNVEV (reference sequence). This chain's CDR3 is CASSPQLTSSTDTQYF. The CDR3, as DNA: TGTGCCAGCAGTCCCCAGCTGACATCTAGCACAGATACGCAGTATTTT.

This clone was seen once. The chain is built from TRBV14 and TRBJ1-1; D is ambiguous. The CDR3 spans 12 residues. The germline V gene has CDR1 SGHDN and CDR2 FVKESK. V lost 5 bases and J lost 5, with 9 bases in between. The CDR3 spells CASSSPRTEAFF. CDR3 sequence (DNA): TGTGCCAGCAGCTCCCCTAGAACTGAAGCTTTCTTT.

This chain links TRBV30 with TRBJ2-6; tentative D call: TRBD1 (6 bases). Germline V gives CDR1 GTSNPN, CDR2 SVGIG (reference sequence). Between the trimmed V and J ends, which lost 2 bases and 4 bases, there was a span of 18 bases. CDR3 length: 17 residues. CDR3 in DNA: TGTGCCTGGAGTAGGTGGACAGTTACCCCCGGGGCCAACGTCCTGACTTTC. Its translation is CAWSRWTVTPGANVLTF.

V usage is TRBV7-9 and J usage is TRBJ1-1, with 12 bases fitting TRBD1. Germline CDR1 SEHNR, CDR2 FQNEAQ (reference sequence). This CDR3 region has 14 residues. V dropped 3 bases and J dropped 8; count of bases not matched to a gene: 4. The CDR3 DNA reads TGTGCCAGCAGCTTGGGACAGGGGGCTGCGGAAGCTTTCTTT. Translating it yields CASSLGQGAAEAFF.

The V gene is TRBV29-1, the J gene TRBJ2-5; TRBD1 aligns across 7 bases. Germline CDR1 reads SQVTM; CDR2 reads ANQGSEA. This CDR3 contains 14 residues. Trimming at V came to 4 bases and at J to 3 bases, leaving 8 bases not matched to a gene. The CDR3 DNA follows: TGCAGCGTTGCCAAAGGGACAGCAAAAGAGACCCAGTACTTC. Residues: CSVAKGTAKETQYF.

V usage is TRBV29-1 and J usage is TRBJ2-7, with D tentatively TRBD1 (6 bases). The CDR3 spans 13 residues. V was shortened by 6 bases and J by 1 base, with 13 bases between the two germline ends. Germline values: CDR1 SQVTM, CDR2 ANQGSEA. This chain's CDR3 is CSVGPTGSYEQYF. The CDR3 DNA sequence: TGCAGCGTGGGACCCACAGGGTCCTACGAGCAGTACTTC.

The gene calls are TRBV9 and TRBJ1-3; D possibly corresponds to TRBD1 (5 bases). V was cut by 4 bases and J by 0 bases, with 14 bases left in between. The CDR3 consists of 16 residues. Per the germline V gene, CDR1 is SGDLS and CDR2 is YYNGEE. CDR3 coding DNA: TGTGCCAGCAGCTCGCCGTCGGGGGGCTCTGGAAACACCATATATTTT. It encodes CASSSPSGGSGNTIYF.

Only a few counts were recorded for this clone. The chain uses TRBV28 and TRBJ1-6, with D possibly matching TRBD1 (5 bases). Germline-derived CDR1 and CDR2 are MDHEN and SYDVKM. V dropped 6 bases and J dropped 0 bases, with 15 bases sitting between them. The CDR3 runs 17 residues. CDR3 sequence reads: CASSRTRARSYNSPLHF. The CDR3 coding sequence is TGTGCCAGCAGCCGTACCAGGGCCCGCTCCTATAATTCACCCCTCCACTTT.

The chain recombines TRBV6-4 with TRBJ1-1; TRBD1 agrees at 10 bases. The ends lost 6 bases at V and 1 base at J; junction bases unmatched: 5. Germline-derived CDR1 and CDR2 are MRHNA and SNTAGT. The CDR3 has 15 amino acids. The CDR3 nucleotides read TGTGCCAGCAGCTCGGACAGGGGGAAGAACACTGAAGCTTTCTTT. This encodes CASSSDRGKNTEAFF.

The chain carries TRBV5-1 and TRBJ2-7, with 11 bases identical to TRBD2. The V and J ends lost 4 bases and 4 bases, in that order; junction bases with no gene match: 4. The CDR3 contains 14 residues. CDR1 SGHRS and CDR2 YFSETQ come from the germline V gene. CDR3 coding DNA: TGCGCCAGCAGCGTAGCGGGAGGGGGTTACGAGCAGTACTTC. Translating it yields CASSVAGGGYEQYF.

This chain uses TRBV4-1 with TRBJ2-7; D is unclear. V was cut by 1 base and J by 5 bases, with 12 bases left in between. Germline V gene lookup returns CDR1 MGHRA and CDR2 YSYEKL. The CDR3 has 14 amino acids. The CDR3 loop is CASSQVASRDEQYF. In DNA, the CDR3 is TGCGCCAGCAGCCAAGTGGCTTCACGGGACGAGCAGTACTTC.